A selection of T cell receptor beta chains follows, all from one sample in a study of post-analysis software for immune sequencing data. A single record per CDR3 protein comes from TCRdb applying MiXCR to the PCR reads. Among about 560,000 distinct CDR3 sequences, about 40% were seen once, and the ten largest hold 1.5% to 2%. The material sequenced was blood. The origin of the receptors is a girl aged 10 to 17 with multiple sclerosis. Each CDR3 is given with its conserved first and last residue. D genes are given only for firm matches. Not every row has a clone size; where given, it reads once, few, many or a size class.

>-|TRBV5-1|-|TRBJ2-7
CASSLEGGLPSSYEQYF
TGCGCCAGCAGCTTGGAGGGCGGCTTACCCAGCTCCTACGAGCAGTACTTC
>few|TRBV12-3/TRBV12-4|-|TRBJ2-7
CASAGNEQYF
TGTGCCAGTGCGGGGAACGAGCAGTACTTC
>few|TRBV7-3|TRBD1|TRBJ2-5
CASSPERTGEPKTQYF
TGTGCCAGCAGCCCAGAGAGGACAGGGGAGCCCAAGACCCAGTACTTC
>few|TRBV29-1|-|TRBJ2-7
CSVGTDNSYEQYF
TGCAGCGTAGGGACGGACAACTCCTACGAGCAGTACTTC
>few|TRBV12-3/TRBV12-4|-|TRBJ2-3
CASSFSGGGTDTQYF
TGTGCCAGCAGTTTCTCTGGGGGCGGCACAGATACGCAGTATTTT
>few|TRBV5-1|-|TRBJ2-7
CASSLGVGTYTYEQYF
TGCGCCAGCAGCTTGGGAGTAGGGACCTACACCTACGAGCAGTACTTC
>-|TRBV5-1|TRBD2|TRBJ2-4
CASSFRSGAESIQYF
TGCGCCAGCAGCTTCCGTAGCGGGGCCGAATCCATTCAGTACTTC
>-|TRBV15|-|TRBJ2-1
CATSRGGSRGAANEQFF
TGTGCCACCAGCAGAGGAGGCTCACGGGGGGCGGCCAATGAGCAGTTCTTC
>-|TRBV7-2|TRBD1|TRBJ2-7
CASSRGGQGYEQYF
TGTGCCAGCAGCCGGGGAGGACAGGGGTACGAGCAGTACTTC
>few|TRBV7-6|-|TRBJ2-7
CASSLSGLPEREQYF
TGTGCCAGCAGCTTATCAGGACTGCCGGAGAGAGAGCAGTACTTC
>-|TRBV11-3|-|TRBJ2-1
CASSPPGLSNEQFF
TGTGCCAGCAGCCCCCCGGGACTCTCCAATGAGCAGTTCTTC
>-|TRBV3-1|-|TRBJ2-7
CASSQVGTSYEQYF
TGTGCCAGCAGCCAAGTCGGTACCTCCTACGAGCAGTACTTC
>many|TRBV20-1|TRBD1|TRBJ2-3
CSADRQGRWTDTQYF
TGCAGTGCCGACCGACAGGGAAGGTGGACAGATACGCAGTATTTT
>-|TRBV6-6|-|TRBJ1-5
CASSHIGERQPQHF
TGTGCCAGCAGTCACATAGGGGAGCGTCAGCCCCAGCATTTT
>-|TRBV19|TRBD1|TRBJ2-7
CATAGTGLYEQYF
TGTGCCACCGCCGGGACAGGGCTCTACGAGCAGTACTTC
>-|TRBV27|-|TRBJ2-1
CASSSGVGNYYNEQFF
TGTGCCAGCAGTTCGGGAGTCGGTAATTATTACAATGAGCAGTTCTTC
>many|TRBV10-3|-|TRBJ2-7
CAISNGRPYEQYF
TGTGCCATCAGTAACGGACGGCCCTACGAGCAGTACTTC
>-|TRBV15|-|TRBJ1-5
CATSRDSGQEPQHF
TGTGCCACCAGCAGAGATTCAGGGCAAGAGCCCCAGCATTTT
>few|TRBV7-9|-|TRBJ1-2
CASSRVYGYTF
TGTGCCAGCAGCCGGGTCTATGGCTACACCTTC
>few|TRBV18|-|TRBJ2-7
CAGSTRQVSYEQYF
TGTGCCGGCTCAACTCGGCAGGTGAGCTACGAGCAGTACTTC
>-|TRBV25-1|-|TRBJ2-1
CASRALAYNEQFF
TGTGCCAGCAGGGCGCTAGCCTACAATGAGCAGTTCTTC
>-|TRBV5-4|-|TRBJ1-6
CASSWDNYQPLHF
TGTGCCAGCAGCTGGGACAATTACCAACCCCTCCACTTT
>-|TRBV10-3|TRBD2|TRBJ2-1
CAISESASGRNEQFF
TGTGCCATCAGTGAGTCGGCTAGCGGGAGAAATGAGCAGTTCTTC
>few|TRBV6-6|-|TRBJ2-3
CASGDTGMYF
TGTGCCAGCGGTGACACGGGGATGTATTTT
>-|TRBV2|-|TRBJ2-5
CASISLYSSETQYF
TGTGCCAGCATAAGTCTCTACTCCTCGGAGACCCAGTACTTC
>-|TRBV5-6|-|TRBJ1-2
CASSLDWGNYGYTF
TGTGCCAGCAGCTTGGATTGGGGCAACTATGGCTACACCTTC
>-|TRBV4-2|-|TRBJ1-2
CASSQAGGGSYGYTF
TGTGCCAGCAGCCAAGCAGGCGGGGGGTCTTATGGCTACACCTTC
>-|TRBV12-3/TRBV12-4|-|TRBJ2-7
CASTQGRLYEQYF
TGTGCCAGCACCCAGGGACGGCTCTACGAGCAGTACTTC
>few|TRBV5-1|-|TRBJ2-7
CASSLSGGEGYEQYF
TGCGCCAGCAGCTTGTCCGGGGGCGAGGGCTACGAGCAGTACTTC
>-|TRBV7-8|-|TRBJ2-4
CASSWEPLEDIQYF
TGTGCCAGCAGCTGGGAGCCTTTGGAGGACATTCAGTACTTC
>-|TRBV7-2|-|TRBJ2-1
CASSLGDGSYNEQFF
TGTGCCAGCAGCTTAGGGGACGGATCCTACAATGAGCAGTTCTTC
>-|TRBV6-1|TRBD2|TRBJ2-1
CASSEWGGGAINEQFF
TGTGCCAGCAGTGAATGGGGCGGGGGGGCCATAAATGAGCAGTTCTTC
>-|TRBV11-2|-|TRBJ2-1
CASSTGDANEQFF
TGTGCCAGCAGCACCGGGGACGCTAATGAGCAGTTCTTC
>-|TRBV11-3|-|TRBJ2-7
CASSPQGGSYEQYF
TGTGCCAGCAGCCCGCAAGGGGGGAGTTACGAGCAGTACTTC
>-|TRBV5-1|-|TRBJ2-3
CASSLVAGGVSTDTQYF
TGCGCCAGCAGCTTGGTGGCAGGCGGAGTTAGCACAGATACGCAGTATTTT
>few|TRBV24-1|-|TRBJ2-5
CATSDAETQYF
TGTGCCACCAGTGATGCAGAGACCCAGTACTTC
>-|TRBV4-1|-|TRBJ2-3
CASSQLTKGRWDTQYF
TGCGCCAGCAGCCAACTGACCAAGGGGCGCTGGGATACGCAGTATTTT
>-|TRBV12-3/TRBV12-4|TRBD2|TRBJ2-1
CASSFPASGRAIVSYNEQFF
TGTGCCAGCAGTTTTCCGGCTAGCGGGAGGGCCATCGTGTCCTACAATGAGCAGTTCTTC
>-|TRBV25-1|-|TRBJ2-7
CASSESGGYEQYF
TGTGCCAGCAGTGAATCCGGAGGCTACGAGCAGTACTTC
>-|TRBV20-1|-|TRBJ1-1
CSAREGVKNTEAFF
TGCAGTGCTAGAGAGGGGGTAAAGAACACTGAAGCTTTCTTT
>-|TRBV30|-|TRBJ2-1
CAWVMAPLGNEQFF
TGTGCCTGGGTCATGGCGCCCCTTGGCAATGAGCAGTTCTTC